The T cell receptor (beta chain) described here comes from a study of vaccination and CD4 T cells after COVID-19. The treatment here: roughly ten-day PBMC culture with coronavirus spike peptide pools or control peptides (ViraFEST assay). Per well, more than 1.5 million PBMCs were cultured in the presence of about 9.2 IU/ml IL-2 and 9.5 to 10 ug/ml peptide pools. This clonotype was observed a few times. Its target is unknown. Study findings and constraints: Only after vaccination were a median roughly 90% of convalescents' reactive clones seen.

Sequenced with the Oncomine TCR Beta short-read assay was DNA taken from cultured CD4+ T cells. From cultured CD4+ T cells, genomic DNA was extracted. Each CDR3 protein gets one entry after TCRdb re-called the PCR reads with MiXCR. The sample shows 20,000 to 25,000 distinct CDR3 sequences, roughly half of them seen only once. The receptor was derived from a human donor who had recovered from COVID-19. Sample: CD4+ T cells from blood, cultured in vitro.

CDR3: CASRQALRGDQPQHF. In DNA form, the CDR3 reads TGTGCCAGCAGACAGGCTCTCAGGGGGGATCAGCCCCAGCATTTT. This chain links TRBV6-2 or TRBV6-3 with TRBJ1-5; TRBD1 matches at 7 bases. The junction had 10 bases not matched to a gene; V was cut back by 6 bases and J by 5 bases. The CDR3 contains 15 residues. Germline CDR1 and CDR2: MNHEY and SVGEGT.